The clone carrying this T cell receptor beta chain appeared once. The antigen is not known. Between the trimmed V and J ends, which lost 2 bases and 9 bases, there was a span of 11 bases. Germline assignment: CDR1 MNHEY and CDR2 SVGAGI. This CDR3 contains 13 residues. This sample stems from a study of T cell responses to AZD1222 COVID-19 vaccine. Findings and limits, study-wide: Donors were mostly white British, more females; clonal diversity possibly underestimated. Sampling captured repertoires only after the peak T cell response.

This table comes from immunoSEQ multiplex PCR, and its TCRdb copy is limited to in-frame clones, with some not included. The data contain about 150,000 clones, approximately 90% of them singletons. The sample was peripheral blood, taken 28 days after the second AZD1222 dose. This sequence originates from an adult who received the AZD1222 COVID-19 vaccine. The J gene is TRBJ2-1, the V gene TRBV6-5; the D is unclear. DNA for the CDR3: TGTGCCAGCAGTTACCGTAGAGAGTTTGAGCAGTTCTTC. Translation gives CASSYRREFEQFF.